This TCR beta chain was recovered during a study of identical twins. The CDR3 is 15 residues long. Germline CDR1 LGHDT, CDR2 YNNKEL (reference sequence). V shed 1 base and J shed 8 bases, with 12 bases lying between them. TCRdb re-called the 5' RACE reads through MiXCR, storing one row per CDR3 protein. The repertoire holds about 520,000 distinct CDR3 sequences, less than 25% seen once, with about 0.99% in the top ten. The same specimen was also included in a second study, on T cells expressing NK-cell markers. From that second work: Seven donors tested HCMV-seropositive and one tested seronegative among the eight sequenced. Researchers report these clonotypes also headed the CD3+CD56-NKG2C+ fraction in four donors. Uncertainty persisted over the HCMV specificity of expanded NKG2C+ T cell clones.

The V call is TRBV3-1, the J call TRBJ1-6; no reliable D call. The sequence came from a woman aged 18-29 years in good health. The source material was CD4+ T cells sorted from blood. The CDR3 DNA reads TGTGCCAGCAGCCAAGGGCAAGGATTATATTCACCCCTCCACTTT. The encoded protein is CASSQGQGLYSPLHF. Based on the CDR3 plus reference TRBV3-1 and TRBJ1-6, the full variable domain is DTAVSQTPKYLVTQMGNDKSIKCEQNLGHDTMYWYKQDSKKFLKIMFSYNNKELIINETVPNRFSPKSPDKAHLNLHINSLELGDSAVYFCASSQGQGLYSPLHFGNGTRLTVT.